The present T cell receptor (beta chain) was sequenced within a study of blood T cell repertoires in COVID-19. The ends were cut back, 0 bases at V and 6 bases at J, with 11 bases in the middle. Germline CDR1 is MNHEY and CDR2 is SVGEGT. The CDR3 is made up of 14 amino acids. Clones were sequenced by immunoSEQ multiplex PCR, and TCRdb holds only the in-frame ones, with some missing. This sample has under 300,000 clones; approximately 84% occur once, and the top ten carry about 3%. This receptor was taken from a man in his fifties or sixties who had recovered from COVID-19. Specimen: PBMCs or T cells enriched from blood (not recorded which). The gene calls are TRBV6-2 or TRBV6-3 and TRBJ1-1; no clear D gene. This CDR3 reads CASSYSRAASEAFF. The CDR3 bases are TGTGCCAGCAGTTACTCGAGAGCCGCTTCTGAAGCTTTCTTT.